This TCR beta chain was sequenced for a study of blood T cell repertoires in COVID-19. Study as a whole: COVID-19 samples, acute and convalescent, were from the United States, Italy and Spain. The analysed material was cDNA or gDNA that came from T cells, B-cell-depleted T cells, or PBMCs.

Germline CDR1 MDHEN, CDR2 SYDVKM. V was clipped by 8 bases and J by 4 bases, with 15 bases between them. The length of the CDR3 is 14 residues. Method: immunoSEQ multiplex PCR; TCRdb's copy keeps in-frame clones and lacks some. The sample holds 150,000 to 200,000 clones, roughly 85% seen once. This clonotype was sampled from a human donor with acute or convalescent COVID-19. The donor label of this sample is uncertain. V usage is TRBV28 and J usage is TRBJ1-5, with D possibly being TRBD1 (6 bases). Source material: peripheral blood. CDR3 residues: CASLPGGPNQPQHF. The CDR3 nucleotides read TGTGCCAGCCTCCCGGGGGGGCCTAATCAGCCCCAGCATTTT. Full variable domain (rest looked up from reference TRBV28 and TRBJ1-5): DVKVTQSSRYLVKRTGEKVFLECVQDMDHENMFWYRQDPGLGLRLIYFSYDVKMKEKGDIPEGYSVSREKKERFSLILESASTNQTSMYLCASLPGGPNQPQHFGDGTRLSIL.